One sample yielded the 28 T cell receptor beta chains listed below, sequenced in a study of OX40 agonist ivuxolimab in advanced cancers. Profiling relied on immunoSEQ multiplex PCR, and the TCRdb table lists in-frame clones only, not all of them. The sample holds tens of thousands of clones, 70% to 90% seen once. The sample in question was CD4+ or CD8+ T cells sorted from blood, obtained in a trial of the OX40 agonist ivuxolimab. Receptors were obtained from an adult with an advanced solid tumor such as melanoma, head and neck, liver or kidney cancer.

The chain recombines TRBV19 with TRBJ2-1; D possibly corresponds to TRBD2 (6 bases). Trimming left V 3 bases short and J 7 bases short, with 16 bases between. Germline lookup yields CDR1 LNHDA and CDR2 SQIVND (reference sequence). CDR3 size: 15 residues. CDR3 DNA sequence: TGTGCCAGTAGTATGGCCCGGGACTCATTTAATGAGCAGTTCTTC. This sequence encodes CASSMARDSFNEQFF.

The V call is TRBV7-2, the J call TRBJ2-7; TRBD1 or TRBD2 may be the D gene (5 bases each). From germline, CDR1 is SGHTA and CDR2 FQGNSA. Trimming removed 2 bases from V and 5 bases from J, with 13 bases in between. This CDR3 is built from 14 residues. The chain's CDR3 is CASSLWDAVDEQYF. CDR3 DNA sequence: TGTGCCAGCAGCTTATGGGACGCCGTCGACGAGCAGTACTTC.

This chain uses TRBV30 with TRBJ2-7; 7 bases are a match to TRBD1. Trimming cost V 5 bases and J 6 bases; bases outside gene matches: 4. Per germline, CDR1 GTSNPN and CDR2 SVGIG (reference sequence). This CDR3 is 11 amino acids long. This CDR3 is CAWETGAEQYF. The CDR3 DNA reads TGTGCCTGGGAAACAGGGGCCGAGCAGTACTTC.

This rearrangement joins TRBV27 to TRBJ2-4, with 13 bases fitting TRBD2. From germline, CDR1 is MNHEY and CDR2 SMNVEV (reference sequence). The CDR3 has 17 amino acids. V lost 4 bases to trimming and J lost 6 bases; unmatched junction nucleotides: 9. In DNA, the CDR3 is TGTGCCAGCAGTTCACTAGCGGGAGGGCCGGTTGGAAACATTCAGTACTTC. This sequence encodes CASSSLAGGPVGNIQYF.

The chain is built from TRBV4-1 and TRBJ2-5; 10 bases map to TRBD1. CDR1 and CDR2 (germline): MGHRA, YSYEKL. Losses at the gene ends were 0 bases for V and 5 bases for J; bases not matched to a gene: 3. The length of the CDR3 is 15 residues. The CDR3 region is CASSQDGTGDETQYF. The CDR3 nucleotides are TGCGCCAGCAGCCAAGACGGGACAGGGGATGAGACCCAGTACTTC.

The chain couples TRBV30 to TRBJ2-2; D gene ambiguous. The CDR3 has 12 amino acids. The ends were cut back, 2 bases at V and 6 bases at J, with 7 bases in the middle. Germline CDR1 GTSNPN, CDR2 SVGIG (reference sequence). The CDR3 sequence is CAWSKVSGELFF. The CDR3 DNA sequence: TGTGCCTGGAGTAAAGTTTCCGGGGAGCTGTTTTTT.

V is TRBV11-2 and J is TRBJ2-5; D may correspond to TRBD1 or TRBD2 (6 bases each). There are 14 residues in the CDR3. Germline assignment: CDR1 SGHAT and CDR2 FQNNGV. V lost 4 bases and J 7 bases, leaving 16 bases between the germline ends. The CDR3, as DNA: TGTGCCAGCAGCTATCGGGGGCTTGGGGGGACCCAGTACTTC. Amino acid sequence: CASSYRGLGGTQYF.

V and J are TRBV6-5 and TRBJ2-5, with unresolved D. The end of the DNA aligns better with TRBJ2-7, so the J call may be wrong. The CDR3 length is 11 residues. CDR1 MNHEY and CDR2 SVGAGI come from the germline V gene. CDR3 sequence reads: CASSSAYEQYF. CDR3 DNA: TGTGCCAGCAGTTCCGCATACGAGCAGTACTTC.

A single count supports this clone. The chain recombines TRBV5-6 with TRBJ1-2, with 9 positions matching TRBD1. The ends lost 2 bases at V and 4 bases at J; junction bases unmatched: 3. There are 14 residues in the CDR3. Germline CDR1 reads SGHDT; CDR2 reads YYEEEE. CDR3 loop: CASSFEDRGYGYTF. The CDR3 region has the DNA TGTGCCAGCAGCTTTGAGGACAGGGGCTATGGCTACACCTTC.

The chain carries TRBV6-1 and TRBJ1-5; 7 bases agree with TRBD1. The germline V gene has CDR1 MNHNS and CDR2 SASEGT. CDR3 size: 15 residues. With V trimmed by 7 bases and J by 2 bases, 8 bases remained unmatched. CDR3 sequence: CASKGGDRGNQPQHF. CDR3 nucleotides: TGTGCCAGCAAAGGGGGGGACAGAGGCAATCAGCCCCAGCATTTT.

The chain employs TRBV6-5 and TRBJ1-2; D remains ambiguous. CDR1 is MNHEY, CDR2 SVGAGI, per germline. The CDR3 loop spans 12 amino acids. The ends were cut back, 5 bases at V and 2 bases at J, with 6 bases in the middle. The CDR3 loop is CASSPRNYGYTF. In DNA, the CDR3 is TGTGCCAGCAGTCCTCGGAACTATGGCTACACCTTC.

The chain has TRBV9 and TRBJ1-2, with TRBD1 matching over 9 bases. The J segment lost 3 bases and the V segment lost 0 bases, leaving 6 bases of the junction unmatched. CDR3 length equals 16 residues. CDR1 and CDR2 (germline): SGDLS, YYNGEE. The CDR3 DNA reads as TGTGCCAGCAGCGTAGCCACAGGGGGCGCGTACTATGGCTACACCTTC. This codes for CASSVATGGAYYGYTF.

The chain recombines TRBV19 with TRBJ1-3; D is unresolved. V dropped 7 bases and J dropped 5 bases, with 6 bases sitting between them. The CDR3 is 11 residues long. Germline CDR1 and CDR2: LNHDA and SQIVND (reference sequence). The CDR3 coding sequence is TGTGCCAGTAAGGAAAGAAACACCATATATTTT. Amino acids: CASKERNTIYF. The whole variable domain, filled in from reference TRBV19 and TRBJ1-3, reads DGGITQSPKYLFRKEGQNVTLSCEQNLNHDAMYWYRQDPGQGLRLIYYSQIVNDFQKGDIAEGYSVSREKKESFPLTVTSAQKNPTAFYLCASKERNTIYFGEGSWLTVV.

The chain has TRBV9 and TRBJ2-5; the D gene could be TRBD1 or TRBD2 (6 bases each). Germline CDR1 SGDLS, CDR2 YYNGEE. The V and J ends lost 0 bases and 5 bases respectively, with 14 bases between them. CDR3 length: 15 residues. The CDR3 coding sequence is TGTGCCAGCAGCGTAGTTGGAGGGCAGGGGGAGACCCAGTACTTC. It translates to CASSVVGGQGETQYF. Variable domain in full (rest from reference TRBV9 and TRBJ2-5): DSGVTQTPKHLITATGQRVTLRCSPRSGDLSVYWYQQSLDQGLQFLIQYYNGEERAKGNILERFSAQQFPDLHSELNLSSLELGDSALYFCASSVVGGQGETQYFGPGTRLLVL.

This chain links TRBV6-1 with TRBJ2-5, with TRBD1 identical over 10 bases. V shed 4 bases and J 2 bases; nucleotides not matched to a gene: 4. The CDR3 is 15 residues long. The germline V gene has CDR1 MNHNS and CDR2 SASEGT. CDR3 sequence reads: CASSGTGGHQETQYF. The CDR3 DNA sequence: TGTGCCAGCAGTGGGACAGGGGGACATCAAGAGACCCAGTACTTC.

A remark on this clone: Other DNA variants within this sample encode the same CDR3. This chain joins TRBV18 and TRBJ2-5, with 7 bases aligning to TRBD1. The V and J ends lost 3 bases and 2 bases, in that order; junction bases with no gene match: 0. The CDR3 extends over 13 amino acids. Germline assignment: CDR1 KGHSH and CDR2 LQKENI. For the CDR3, the DNA is TGTGCCAGCTCACCGGGACAGCAAGAGACCCAGTACTTC. As protein: CASSPGQQETQYF.

This rearrangement joins TRBV25-1 to TRBJ1-1, with D tentatively TRBD1 (6 bases). CDR3 length: 13 residues. CDR1 and CDR2 from the germline V gene are MGHDK and SYGVNS. Trimming removed 3 bases from V and 4 bases from J, with 9 bases in between. Written as DNA, the CDR3 is TGTGCCAGCAGTGATAGGGGGTTCACTGAAGCTTTCTTT. Its protein is CASSDRGFTEAFF.

This rearrangement joins TRBV7-9 to TRBJ2-2; D perhaps matches TRBD1 (5 bases). V was shortened by 1 base and J by 0 bases, with 6 bases between the two germline ends. The CDR3 covers 15 residues. Germline values: CDR1 SEHNR, CDR2 FQNEAQ (reference sequence). Here the CDR3 DNA reads TGTGCCAGCAGCTTAGGGACATCGAACACCGGGGAGCTGTTTTTT. Translated, it gives CASSLGTSNTGELFF.

V is TRBV29-1 and J is TRBJ1-2; no clear D. Trimming removed 5 bases at V and 2 bases at J, with 12 bases between. The V gene's germline CDR1 is SQVTM and CDR2 ANQGSEA. CDR3 length equals 13 residues. CDR3 coding DNA: TGCAGCGTTAAAGTCACTGACAACTATGGCTACACCTTC. Encoded protein: CSVKVTDNYGYTF.

The table lists this clone with a few counts. The rearrangement links TRBV2 to TRBJ1-6; the D is unclear. CDR1 is SNHLY and CDR2 is FYNNEI in the germline V gene. The ends were cut back, 4 bases at V and 7 bases at J, with 8 bases in the middle. The CDR3 consists of 13 residues. The CDR3 sequence: CASSGTENSPLHF. CDR3 DNA: TGTGCCAGCAGTGGGACGGAGAATTCACCCCTCCACTTT.

The chain is built from TRBV6-1 and TRBJ2-7; perhaps TRBD1 as D (6 bases). V was clipped by 5 bases and J by 2 bases, with 16 bases between them. This CDR3 comprises 15 residues. Germline V gives CDR1 MNHNS, CDR2 SASEGT. CDR3 region: CASSNQQGPTYEQYF. CDR3 in DNA: TGTGCCAGCAGTAACCAGCAGGGGCCCACCTACGAGCAGTACTTC.

This chain connects TRBV7-4 to TRBJ2-7; 7 nucleotides line up with TRBD1. The CDR3 sequence is 15 residues long. V shed 4 bases, J shed 0 bases, and the junction held 6 bases outside the gene matches. CDR1 SGHVT and CDR2 SQSDAQ come from the germline V gene. CDR3 coding DNA: TGTGCCAGCAGCTCAGGGACAGCGAGCTCCTACGAGCAGTACTTC. Amino acid sequence: CASSSGTASSYEQYF.

Comment on this clone: The sample carries other DNA sequences with the same CDR3. This chain joins TRBV19 and TRBJ2-1, with 8 bases fitting TRBD2. J gave up 4 bases and V 3 bases, and 2 bases lay outside the gene matches. Germline values: CDR1 LNHDA, CDR2 SQIVND (reference sequence). The CDR3 runs 14 residues. The CDR3 protein is CASSISGSYNEQFF. The CDR3, as DNA: TGTGCCAGTAGTATCAGCGGGAGTTACAATGAGCAGTTCTTC.

This chain uses TRBV19 with TRBJ2-1; D ambiguous. The germline gives CDR1 LNHDA, CDR2 SQIVND (reference sequence). The CDR3 runs to 14 residues. V was pared by 9 bases and J by 8 bases, with 20 bases between. The CDR3, as DNA: TGTGCCAGCCGCGAAGAACAGTTTTCCCATGAGCAGTTCTTC. As protein: CASREEQFSHEQFF. The complete variable domain, with remaining parts taken from reference TRBV19 and TRBJ2-1, reads DGGITQSPKYLFRKEGQNVTLSCEQNLNHDAMYWYRQDPGQGLRLIYYSQIVNDFQKGDIAEGYSVSREKKESFPLTVTSAQKNPTAFYLCASREEQFSHEQFFGPGTRLTVL.

This rearrangement joins TRBV7-2 to TRBJ2-7, with D uncertain. V lost 5 bases to trimming and J lost 7 bases, with 18 bases between them. This CDR3 comprises 14 residues. The germline CDR1 and CDR2 sequences are SGHTA and FQGNSA. The CDR3 region has the DNA TGTGCCAGCAGCGGGCCGGGCCCGACTGTAGAGCAGTACTTC. Its translation: CASSGPGPTVEQYF.

The CDR3 DNA reads TGTGCCAGCAGTTTATTTCCCCCTAGCTCCTACGAGCAGTACTTC. This codes for CASSLFPPSSYEQYF. The V and J genes are TRBV27 and TRBJ2-7; no clear D gene. Trimming shortened V by 1 base and J by 0 bases, and 10 bases separated the two germline ends. CDR1 and CDR2 (germline): MNHEY, SMNVEV (reference sequence). The CDR3 is made up of 15 amino acids.

The CDR3 spells CASSPGEGGYTF. CDR3 nucleotide sequence: TGTGCCAGCTCACCAGGGGAAGGAGGCTACACCTTC. J is TRBJ1-2 and V is TRBV18; D is unresolved. Per the germline V gene, CDR1 is KGHSH and CDR2 is LQKENI. This CDR3 contains 12 residues. Trimming pared 2 bases from V and 8 bases from J, leaving 9 bases between.

The chain employs TRBV19 and TRBJ2-7; D is perhaps TRBD2 (6 bases). The germline V and J ends were trimmed by 3 bases and 2 bases, with 14 bases remaining between them. Germline loops: CDR1 LNHDA, CDR2 SQIVND (reference sequence). The CDR3 extends over 15 amino acids. This CDR3 reads CASSMGRLDTYEQYF. CDR3 DNA sequence: TGTGCCAGTAGTATGGGCCGACTAGATACCTACGAGCAGTACTTC.